This T cell receptor (beta chain) was recorded in a study of neurological immune-mediated disorders. TCRdb re-analysed the 5' RACE reads in MiXCR, keeping a single row per CDR3 protein. The sample has fewer than 60,000 distinct CDR3 sequences; approximately 10% are singletons. V lost 5 bases, J lost 0 bases, and 16 bases stayed unmatched. The CDR3 has 19 residues. In germline, CDR1 is MDHEN, CDR2 SYDVKM. This clonotype has at least ten counts. The sample comprised PBMCs. The TCR originated in a man aged 70 or older with HTLV-1-associated myelopathy (HAM/TSP). The V call is TRBV28, the J call TRBJ2-3, with 8 bases identical to TRBD2. The CDR3 nucleotides are TGTGCCAGCAGTCCAAGGACGGGTGTCGTAGCGGGGAGCACAGATACGCAGTATTTT. Translating gives CASSPRTGVVAGSTDTQYF.